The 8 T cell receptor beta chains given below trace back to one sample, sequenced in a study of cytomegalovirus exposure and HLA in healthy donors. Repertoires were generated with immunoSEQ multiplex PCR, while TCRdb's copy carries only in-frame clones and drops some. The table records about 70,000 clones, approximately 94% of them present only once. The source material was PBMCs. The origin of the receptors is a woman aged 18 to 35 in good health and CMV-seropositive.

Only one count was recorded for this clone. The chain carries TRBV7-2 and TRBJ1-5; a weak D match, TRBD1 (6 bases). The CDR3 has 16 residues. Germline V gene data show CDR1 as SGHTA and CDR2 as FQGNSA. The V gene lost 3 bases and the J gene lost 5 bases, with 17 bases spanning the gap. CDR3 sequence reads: CASSLPTRQVYQPQHF. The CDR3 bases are TGTGCCAGCAGCTTGCCTACTAGACAGGTGTATCAGCCCCAGCATTTT.

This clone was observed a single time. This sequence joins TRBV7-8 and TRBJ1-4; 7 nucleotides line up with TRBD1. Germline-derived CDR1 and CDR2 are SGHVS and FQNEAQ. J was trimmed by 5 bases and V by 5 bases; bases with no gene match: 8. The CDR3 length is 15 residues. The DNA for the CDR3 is TGTGCCAGCAGCGTCTACAGGGGAAGGAATGAAAAACTGTTTTTT. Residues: CASSVYRGRNEKLFF. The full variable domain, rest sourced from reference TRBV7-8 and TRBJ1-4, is GAGVSQSPRYKVAKRGQDVALRCDPISGHVSLFWYQQALGQGPEFLTYFQNEAQLDKSGLPSDRFFAERPEGSVSTLKIQRTQQEDSAVYLCASSVYRGRNEKLFFGSGTQLSVL.

The CDR3 DNA reads TGTGCCAGCAGTTCCGACTCATCCCCGGCGGATTTTGGTTTAAACTATGGCTACACCTTC. Its protein is CASSSDSSPADFGLNYGYTF. This chain uses TRBV27 with TRBJ1-2; D not resolved. V was pared by 4 bases and J by 2 bases, with 29 bases between. The CDR3 covers 20 residues. The germline V gene has CDR1 MNHEY and CDR2 SMNVEV (reference sequence).

The CDR3: CASARPASSYEQYF. The CDR3 nucleotides are TGTGCCAGCGCTAGGCCAGCAAGCTCCTACGAGCAGTACTTC. This sequence joins TRBV7-8 and TRBJ2-7; no reliable D call. This CDR3 has 14 amino acids. V was shortened by 8 bases and J by 0 bases, with 14 bases between the two germline ends. Per germline, CDR1 SGHVS and CDR2 FQNEAQ.

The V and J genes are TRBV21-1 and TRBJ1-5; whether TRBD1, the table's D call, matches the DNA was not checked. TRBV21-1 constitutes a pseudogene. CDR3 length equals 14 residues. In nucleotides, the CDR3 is TGTGCCAGCAGCAGTAGACAGGGGAATCAGCCCCAGCATTTT. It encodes CASSSRQGNQPQHF.

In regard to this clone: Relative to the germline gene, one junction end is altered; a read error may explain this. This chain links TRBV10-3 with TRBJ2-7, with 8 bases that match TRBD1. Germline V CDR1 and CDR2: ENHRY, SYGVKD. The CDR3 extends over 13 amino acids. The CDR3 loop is CAISEEQRDRGFF. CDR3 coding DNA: TGTGCCATCAGTGAAGAACAAAGAGACAGGGGCTTCTTC.

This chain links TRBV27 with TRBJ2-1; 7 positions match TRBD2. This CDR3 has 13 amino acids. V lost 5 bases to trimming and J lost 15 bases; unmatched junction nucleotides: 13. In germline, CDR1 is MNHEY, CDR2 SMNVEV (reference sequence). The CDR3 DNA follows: TGTGCCAGCAGTCATTGGGGGAGGGACGCTTTGTTCTTC. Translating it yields CASSHWGRDALFF.

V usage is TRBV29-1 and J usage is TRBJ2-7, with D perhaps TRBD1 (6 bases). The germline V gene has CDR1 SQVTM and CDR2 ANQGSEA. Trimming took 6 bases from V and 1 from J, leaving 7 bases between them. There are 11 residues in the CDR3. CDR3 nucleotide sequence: TGCAGCGTCCAGGGGTCCTACGAGCAGTACTTC. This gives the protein CSVQGSYEQYF.